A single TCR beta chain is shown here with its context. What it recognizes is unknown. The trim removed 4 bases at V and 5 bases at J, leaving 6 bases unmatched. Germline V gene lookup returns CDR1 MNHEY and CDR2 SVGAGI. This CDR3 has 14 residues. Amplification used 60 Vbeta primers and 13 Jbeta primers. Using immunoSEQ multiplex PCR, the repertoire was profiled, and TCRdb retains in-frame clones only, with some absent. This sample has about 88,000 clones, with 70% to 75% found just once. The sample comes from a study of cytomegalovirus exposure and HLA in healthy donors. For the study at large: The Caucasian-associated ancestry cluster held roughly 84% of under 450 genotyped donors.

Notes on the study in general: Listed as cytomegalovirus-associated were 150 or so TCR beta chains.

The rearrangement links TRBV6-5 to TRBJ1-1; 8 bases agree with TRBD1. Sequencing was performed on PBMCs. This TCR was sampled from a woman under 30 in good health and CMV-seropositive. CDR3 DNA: TGTGCCAGCAGTTTCCGGACAGGGAATACTGAAGCTTTCTTT. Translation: CASSFRTGNTEAFF.